One sample yielded the 29 T cell receptor beta chains listed below, sequenced in a study of blood T cell repertoires in COVID-19. Measured with immunoSEQ multiplex PCR; TCRdb has only the in-frame clones, and not every one. Here the sample spans 350,000 to 450,000 clones, roughly 90% being singletons. Sequencing used peripheral blood. The receptors were gathered from a man in his forties with acute or convalescent COVID-19.

The rearrangement links TRBV6-1 to TRBJ2-7; D perhaps matches TRBD1 (6 bases). The CDR3 contains 15 residues. Trimming took off 1 base at V and 4 bases at J, with 14 bases between the two ends. Germline assignment: CDR1 MNHNS and CDR2 SASEGT. The CDR3 sequence: CASSEEQGLVYEQYF. The CDR3 coding sequence is TGTGCCAGCAGTGAAGAACAGGGCTTGGTGTACGAGCAGTACTTC.

J is TRBJ2-2 and V is TRBV11-2; 12 positions match TRBD1. V lost 5 bases and J lost 4; bases outside the gene matches: 11. CDR1 is SGHAT and CDR2 is FQNNGV in the germline V gene. The CDR3 is made up of 18 amino acids. CDR3 nucleotides: TGTGCCAGCAGCCCGGGTCCAAGGGACAGGGGGCGCACCGGGGAGCTGTTTTTT. Encoded protein: CASSPGPRDRGRTGELFF. Together with reference TRBV11-2 and TRBJ2-2, the CDR3 gives the full variable domain: EAGVAQSPRYKIIEKRQSVAFWCNPISGHATLYWYQQILGQGPKLLIQFQNNGVVDDSQLPKDRFSAERLKGVDSTLKIQPAKLEDSAVYLCASSPGPRDRGRTGELFFGEGSRLTVL.

The DNA of the CDR3 is TGTGCCAGCACTGGGCAGGGGAAGACTAGCGGGAGAGGGCCCTACGAGCAGTACTTC. Translating gives CASTGQGKTSGRGPYEQYF. V usage is TRBV27 and J usage is TRBJ2-7; TRBD2 matches 12 bases. There are 19 residues in the CDR3. V gave up 7 bases and J gave up 2 bases; unmatched junction bases: 18. The germline CDR1 and CDR2 sequences are MNHEY and SMNVEV (reference sequence).

The V gene is TRBV10-2, the J gene TRBJ2-7; TRBD2 matches at 10 bases. Per the germline V gene, CDR1 is WSHSY and CDR2 is SAAADI. The length of the CDR3 is 15 residues. Trimming removed 4 bases from V and 3 bases from J; junction bases left unmatched: 6. Written as DNA, the CDR3 is TGCGCCAGCAGTGTTAGCGGGGGGCGGGGCTACGAGCAGTACTTC. Translating gives CASSVSGGRGYEQYF.

This chain joins TRBV19 and TRBJ2-2, with TRBD2 matching over 14 bases. Germline V gene data show CDR1 as LNHDA and CDR2 as SQIVND (reference sequence). This CDR3 has 15 residues. The junction had 2 bases not matched to a gene; V was cut back by 7 bases and J by 4 bases. CDR3 sequence: CASTGTSGGTGELFF. In nucleotides, the CDR3 is TGTGCCAGTACCGGGACTAGCGGGGGCACCGGGGAGCTGTTTTTT.

This clone was seen only once. This sequence joins TRBV4-2 and TRBJ2-7; 10 nucleotides line up with TRBD2. Looked up from germline, CDR1 is LGHNA and CDR2 is YNFKEQ. The J segment lost 2 bases and the V segment lost 1 base, leaving 11 bases of the junction unmatched. This CDR3 is 18 amino acids long. Here the CDR3 reads CASSQGRTSGGRTYEQYF. In DNA form, the CDR3 reads TGTGCCAGCAGCCAAGGACGGACTAGCGGAGGTAGGACCTACGAGCAGTACTTC.

The chain carries TRBV6-5 and TRBJ2-3; TRBD2 matches 8 bases. Germline trimming cut 3 bases from V and 1 base from J; bases unmatched to any gene: 3. Germline V gives CDR1 MNHEY, CDR2 SVGAGI. The CDR3 extends over 15 amino acids. The CDR3 region has the DNA TGTGCCAGCAGTTATGGCGGGAGGCGCACAGATACGCAGTATTTT. It yields the protein CASSYGGRRTDTQYF.

This chain joins TRBV5-1 and TRBJ2-7, with 9 nucleotides matching TRBD1. V dropped 4 bases and J dropped 5; count of bases not matched to a gene: 10. Germline CDR1 and CDR2: SGHRS and YFSETQ. CDR3 length: 15 amino acids. The CDR3 bases are TGCGCCAGCAGCCCGGGGGACAGGGAAGTAAACGAGCAGTACTTC. Its protein product is CASSPGDREVNEQYF.

The chain recombines TRBV20-1 with TRBJ1-5; no firm D call. This CDR3 is 11 amino acids long. V gave up 5 bases and J gave up 4 bases, with 6 bases separating them. Germline-derived CDR1 and CDR2 are DFQATT and SNEGSKA (reference sequence). As DNA, the CDR3 is TGCAGTGCTGGAGCGAATCAGCCCCAGCATTTT. Residues: CSAGANQPQHF.

V and J are TRBV2 and TRBJ1-5; 8 bases align to TRBD1. The CDR3 totals 15 residues. J was trimmed by 7 bases and V by 6 bases; bases with no gene match: 11. CDR1 SNHLY and CDR2 FYNNEI come from the germline V gene. CDR3 in DNA: TGTGCCAGCAGGCTAGGGCAGGGGGCGTCCCAGCCCCAGCATTTT. Amino acid sequence: CASRLGQGASQPQHF.

The V gene is TRBV5-5, the J gene TRBJ1-1; D ambiguous. The CDR3 consists of 13 residues. V lost 3 bases, J lost 2 bases, and 8 bases lay in between. Germline V CDR1 and CDR2: SGHKS, YYEKEE (reference sequence). The CDR3: CASSSNSNTEAFF. CDR3 in DNA: TGTGCCAGCAGCTCTAACAGCAACACTGAAGCTTTCTTT.

CDR3 DNA sequence: TGTGCCAGCAGCGAAATTACCGGCGGGGAGCAGTACTTC. Protein product: CASSEITGGEQYF. V gene TRBV11-3 combines with J gene TRBJ2-7; a weak D match, TRBD2 (5 bases). CDR3 length: 13 residues. The germline V and J ends were trimmed by 5 bases and 7 bases, with 15 bases remaining between them. Germline CDR1 and CDR2: SGHNT and YENEEA.

V gene TRBV21-1 combines with J gene TRBJ2-3; the table calls TRBD2, which could not be checked here. TRBV21-1 is a pseudogene segment. This CDR3 has 18 residues. CDR3 nucleotide sequence: TGTGCCAGCAGCACCTGGGAATCTAGCGGGGGGAAGGCAGATACGCAGTATTTT. Encoded protein: CASSTWESSGGKADTQYF.

The chain has TRBV18 and TRBJ1-2; the D is unclear. This CDR3 is built from 15 residues. Germline values: CDR1 KGHSH, CDR2 LQKENI. V lost 6 bases to trimming and J lost 6 bases, with 20 bases between them. CDR3 protein: CASSPVSGPRDGYTF. As DNA, the CDR3 is TGTGCCAGCTCTCCAGTCTCCGGTCCGAGGGATGGCTACACCTTC.

The chain combines TRBV13 with TRBJ2-7; D gene unclear. This CDR3 spans 12 amino acids. CDR1 and CDR2 from the germline V gene are PRHDT and FYEKMQ (reference sequence). The V gene lost 4 bases and the J gene lost 4 bases, with 8 bases spanning the gap. The CDR3 DNA is TGTGCCAGCAGCTCTAACTCGTACGAGCAGTACTTC. Protein: CASSSNSYEQYF.

This chain's CDR3 is CASSLGTGDPNYGYTF. The CDR3 bases are TGTGCCAGCAGCTTAGGGACAGGGGACCCTAACTATGGCTACACCTTC. This chain joins TRBV7-9 and TRBJ1-2; TRBD1 agrees at 9 bases. This CDR3 has 16 amino acids. The J segment lost 0 bases and the V segment lost 1 base, leaving 3 bases of the junction unmatched. CDR1 SEHNR and CDR2 FQNEAQ come from the germline V gene (reference sequence).

CDR3: CASSLGRAAPTDTQYF. For the CDR3, the DNA is TGTGCCAGCAGCTTGGGGAGGGCGGCGCCCACAGATACGCAGTATTTT. This chain joins TRBV5-4 and TRBJ2-3; tentative D call: TRBD2 (6 bases). The germline CDR1 and CDR2 sequences are SGHNT and YYREEE (reference sequence). The CDR3 has 16 amino acids. The V end lost 0 bases, the J end lost 2 bases, and 13 bases lay between the germline ends.

The chain links TRBV4-2 to TRBJ2-1; D might be TRBD2 (6 bases). V dropped 1 base and J dropped 7 bases, with 8 bases sitting between them. CDR3 length: 13 residues. Per germline, CDR1 LGHNA and CDR2 YNFKEQ. The CDR3 region has the DNA TGTGCCAGCAGCCAAGGGCTAGCGAATGAGCAGTTCTTC. It encodes CASSQGLANEQFF.

The V gene is TRBV19, the J gene TRBJ2-7; 7 bases map to TRBD1. Trimming at V came to 5 bases and at J to 0 bases, leaving 7 bases not matched to a gene. CDR3 size: 15 residues. Germline V gives CDR1 LNHDA, CDR2 SQIVND (reference sequence). CDR3 coding DNA: TGTGCCAGTAGTTTACAGGGGACCCCCTCCTACGAGCAGTACTTC. This gives the protein CASSLQGTPSYEQYF.

This rearrangement joins TRBV29-1 to TRBJ2-7; tentative D call: TRBD2 (6 bases). V dropped 5 bases and J dropped 7 bases, with 21 bases sitting between them. The germline gives CDR1 SQVTM, CDR2 ANQGSEA. This CDR3 has 14 residues. In DNA, the CDR3 is TGCAGCGTTATTAGCGCTCAATCCCGGGGGGAGCAGTACTTC. Translated: CSVISAQSRGEQYF.

The V gene is TRBV18, the J gene TRBJ1-1; D is uncertain. V lost 4 bases and J lost 1, with 7 bases in between. The CDR3 is made up of 13 amino acids. Per the germline V gene, CDR1 is KGHSH and CDR2 is LQKENI. Written as DNA, the CDR3 is TGTGCCAGCTCACGTTCAGGGAACACTGAAGCTTTCTTT. It yields the protein CASSRSGNTEAFF.

The genes are TRBV23-1 and TRBJ1-1; D might be TRBD1 (6 bases). Being an ORF, TRBV23-1 has a function that is uncertain. V was shortened by 2 bases and J by 2 bases, with 21 bases between the two germline ends. This CDR3 is built from 18 residues. This chain's CDR3 is CASSQIFVEQGVNTEAFF. CDR3 sequence (DNA): TGCGCCAGCAGTCAAATCTTCGTCGAACAGGGAGTCAACACTGAAGCTTTCTTT.

Many counts were recorded for this clone. The DNA for the CDR3 is TGTGCCAGCAGTAGCGGGAGCACAGATACGCAGTATTTT. Its translation is CASSSGSTDTQYF. This rearrangement joins TRBV6-4 to TRBJ2-3; D might be TRBD2 (6 bases). V dropped 5 bases and J dropped 0 bases, with 6 bases sitting between them. Germline lookup yields CDR1 MRHNA and CDR2 SNTAGT. The CDR3 spans 13 residues.

The chain employs TRBV20-1 and TRBJ1-2, with D unresolved. Germline-derived CDR1 and CDR2 are DFQATT and SNEGSKA (reference sequence). There are 11 residues in the CDR3. The V gene lost 6 bases and the J gene lost 4 bases, with 9 bases spanning the gap. The CDR3 sequence: CSASRGYGYTF. The CDR3 DNA reads as TGCAGTGCCTCGCGGGGCTATGGCTACACCTTC.

The V and J genes are TRBV10-1 and TRBJ2-7, with 8 positions matching TRBD1. CDR1 is WNHNN, CDR2 SYGVQD, per germline (reference sequence). With 2 bases clipped from V and 5 bases from J, the junction kept 5 bases outside the gene matches. The CDR3 covers 14 residues. The CDR3 here is CASSELRGPHEQYF. The CDR3, as DNA: TGCGCCAGCAGTGAGCTCAGGGGGCCGCACGAGCAGTACTTC.

The V gene is TRBV5-4, the J gene TRBJ2-3, with TRBD1 matching 9 bases. The CDR3 consists of 16 residues. CDR1 is SGHNT and CDR2 is YYREEE in the germline V gene (reference sequence). Trimming at V came to 4 bases and at J to 3 bases, leaving 9 bases not matched to a gene. The CDR3 sequence is CASSGGQGMRTDTQYF. DNA of the CDR3: TGTGCCAGCAGCGGAGGACAGGGGATGAGGACAGATACGCAGTATTTT.

The V gene is TRBV7-3, the J gene TRBJ2-5, with a weak D call TRBD2 (6 bases). V was clipped by 3 bases and J by 4 bases, with 12 bases between them. There are 14 residues in the CDR3. Per the germline V gene, CDR1 is SGHTA and CDR2 is FQGTGA. As DNA, the CDR3 is TGTGCCAGCAGCTTTGGGGGGACGACAGAGACCCAGTACTTC. It encodes CASSFGGTTETQYF.

The V call is TRBV18, the J call TRBJ1-6; 7 bases are shared with TRBD1. CDR1 and CDR2 from the germline V gene are KGHSH and LQKENI. After removal of 5 bases from V and 6 bases from J, the junction contained 7 bases not matched to a gene. This CDR3 comprises 15 residues. The CDR3 here is CASSTSRQGNSPLHF. The CDR3, as DNA: TGTGCCAGCTCAACCAGTAGACAGGGTAATTCACCCCTCCACTTT.

The chain uses TRBV28 and TRBJ2-7, with 13 bases that match TRBD2. The CDR3 sequence is 19 residues long. V lost 5 bases, J lost 4 bases, and 17 bases stayed unmatched. Germline lookup yields CDR1 MDHEN and CDR2 SYDVKM. CDR3 nucleotide sequence: TGTGCCAGCAGTCCGTCACTAGCGGGGGGGCGCAAGTCAAGATACGAGCAGTACTTC. Translating it yields CASSPSLAGGRKSRYEQYF.